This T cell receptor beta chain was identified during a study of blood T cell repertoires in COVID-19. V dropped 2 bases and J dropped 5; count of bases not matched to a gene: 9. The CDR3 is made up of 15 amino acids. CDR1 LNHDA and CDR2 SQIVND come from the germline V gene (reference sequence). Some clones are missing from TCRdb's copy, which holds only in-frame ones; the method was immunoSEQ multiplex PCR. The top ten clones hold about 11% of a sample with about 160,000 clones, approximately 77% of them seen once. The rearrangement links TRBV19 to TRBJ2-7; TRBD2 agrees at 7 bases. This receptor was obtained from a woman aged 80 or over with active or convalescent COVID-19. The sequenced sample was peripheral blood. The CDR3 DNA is TGTGCCAGTAGTATATCCTCCAGCGGGATCGACGAGCAGTACTTC. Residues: CASSISSSGIDEQYF. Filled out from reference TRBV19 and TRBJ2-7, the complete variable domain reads DGGITQSPKYLFRKEGQNVTLSCEQNLNHDAMYWYRQDPGQGLRLIYYSQIVNDFQKGDIAEGYSVSREKKESFPLTVTSAQKNPTAFYLCASSISSSGIDEQYFGPGTRLTVT.